This is a list of T cell receptor beta chains from one sample in a study of blood T cell repertoires in COVID-19. The protocol was immunoSEQ multiplex PCR, while the TCRdb copy is restricted to in-frame clones and leaves out a portion. Here the sample spans roughly 200,000 clones, around 83% being singletons. The sample taken for sequencing was peripheral blood. The receptors were gathered from a human donor in a cohort sampled during active COVID-19. Both conserved end residues are part of each CDR3. Fields, in order: D gene, clone size, CDR3 length, J gene, V gene, CDR3 DNA, CDR3 protein. A D gene is named only where the DNA matches it firmly. Expanded clones get a size class; other rows say once, few or many, or leave the size out.

d_call: NA; clone_size: NA; cdr3_length: 13; j_call: TRBJ1-6; v_call: TRBV6-5; cdr3_nt: TGTGCCACCAAGAGCTCCTATAATTCACCCCTCCACTTT; cdr3_aa: CATKSSYNSPLHF
d_call: NA; clone_size: NA; cdr3_length: 14; j_call: TRBJ2-3; v_call: TRBV18; cdr3_nt: TGTGCCAGCTCACCACTGGGAGGTACAGATACGCAGTATTTT; cdr3_aa: CASSPLGGTDTQYF
d_call: NA; clone_size: once; cdr3_length: 12; j_call: TRBJ1-1; v_call: TRBV18; cdr3_nt: TGTGCCAGCTCACCACCGTTAGAGGAAGCTTTCTTT; cdr3_aa: CASSPPLEEAFF
d_call: TRBD2; clone_size: NA; cdr3_length: 16; j_call: TRBJ2-1; v_call: TRBV9; cdr3_nt: TGTGCCAGCAGCCCCCGGGGAAGCGGGGGGAGGAATGAGCAGTTCTTC; cdr3_aa: CASSPRGSGGRNEQFF
d_call: NA; clone_size: NA; cdr3_length: 14; j_call: TRBJ1-2; v_call: TRBV27; cdr3_nt: TGTGCCAGCAGTTTATCGAAGGGGATTACGGGCTACACCTTC; cdr3_aa: CASSLSKGITGYTF
d_call: NA; clone_size: NA; cdr3_length: 13; j_call: TRBJ2-1; v_call: TRBV6-5; cdr3_nt: TGTGCCAGCAGTTACTCGAGGAGTGGTGAGCAGTTCTTC; cdr3_aa: CASSYSRSGEQFF
d_call: NA; clone_size: once; cdr3_length: 16; j_call: TRBJ2-5; v_call: TRBV27; cdr3_nt: TGTGCCAGCAGTTTATCGGGGGGACTCCCAACGGAGACCCAGTACTTC; cdr3_aa: CASSLSGGLPTETQYF
d_call: NA; clone_size: NA; cdr3_length: 15; j_call: TRBJ2-4; v_call: TRBV2; cdr3_nt: TGTGCTCCGGGAGGACAGAAGTTAGCCAAAAACATTCAGTACTTC; cdr3_aa: CAPGGQKLAKNIQYF
d_call: NA; clone_size: NA; cdr3_length: 16; j_call: TRBJ1-4; v_call: TRBV4-2; cdr3_nt: TGTGCCAGCAGCCAAGGGGCAGGGGCAACTAATGAAAAACTGTTTTTT; cdr3_aa: CASSQGAGATNEKLFF
d_call: NA; clone_size: NA; cdr3_length: 13; j_call: TRBJ1-2; v_call: TRBV2; cdr3_nt: TGTGCCAGCAGCCCAGGACAGCCGTCCCCCTACACCTTC; cdr3_aa: CASSPGQPSPYTF
d_call: NA; clone_size: NA; cdr3_length: 15; j_call: TRBJ1-4; v_call: TRBV7-2; cdr3_nt: TGTGCCAGCAGCACGTTCAGGGCCCGGACCGAAAAACTGTTTTTT; cdr3_aa: CASSTFRARTEKLFF
d_call: TRBD2; clone_size: NA; cdr3_length: 18; j_call: TRBJ2-7; v_call: TRBV7-8; cdr3_nt: TGTGCCAGCAGCTTAGCGCTTTTTAGCGGGGGGGCCCAGGACGAGCAGTACTTC; cdr3_aa: CASSLALFSGGAQDEQYF
d_call: NA; clone_size: NA; cdr3_length: 14; j_call: TRBJ2-1; v_call: TRBV11-3; cdr3_nt: TGTGCCAGCAGCTTAAATAGGGGATACAATGAGCAGTTCTTC; cdr3_aa: CASSLNRGYNEQFF
d_call: TRBD1; clone_size: once; cdr3_length: 12; j_call: TRBJ2-7; v_call: TRBV2; cdr3_nt: TGTGCCAGCGGACAGGGCTCCTACGAGCAGTACTTC; cdr3_aa: CASGQGSYEQYF
d_call: TRBD1; clone_size: NA; cdr3_length: 15; j_call: TRBJ1-2; v_call: TRBV5-6; cdr3_nt: TGTGCCAGCAGCTTGGAGGGACAGGGCCCTTATGGCTACACCTTC; cdr3_aa: CASSLEGQGPYGYTF
d_call: NA; clone_size: NA; cdr3_length: 14; j_call: TRBJ1-1; v_call: TRBV6-4; cdr3_nt: TGTGCCAGCAGTGATAGGGCCGGAGGGGCTGAAGCTTTCTTT; cdr3_aa: CASSDRAGGAEAFF
d_call: NA; clone_size: NA; cdr3_length: 12; j_call: TRBJ1-3; v_call: TRBV6-5; cdr3_nt: TGTGCCAGCACCCTGGGGGGTAACACCATATATTTT; cdr3_aa: CASTLGGNTIYF